The entry below gives a single TCR beta chain sequence along with its context. Study processing details: Amplified reference gene primers provided the basis for estimating nucleated cell counts. Libraries were prepared by immunoSEQ multiplex PCR; TCRdb keeps only in-frame clonotypes and omits some of them. V, J and clone size derive from that table, while D and trimming were established from the DNA sequence. The sample consists of about 220,000 clones, approximately 85% of them appearing once. This sample stems from a study of blood T cell repertoires in COVID-19. Study as a whole: Specimens from acute and convalescent COVID-19 originated in the United States, Italy and Spain. From T cells, B-cell-depleted T cells, or PBMCs came the material, which was cDNA or gDNA.

The CDR3 is 14 amino acids. Germline values: CDR1 MNHEY, CDR2 SVGAGI. V lost 7 bases and J 8 bases, leaving 18 bases between the germline ends. This chain links TRBV6-5 with TRBJ2-1; TRBD1 might be the D (6 bases). Sequencing was performed on peripheral blood. The sequence came from a woman in her 70s with COVID-19, enrolled during active disease. The chain's CDR3 is CASTTGKGPDEQFF. Written as DNA, the CDR3 is TGTGCCAGCACAACAGGGAAAGGACCCGATGAGCAGTTCTTC.